The source of this T cell receptor (beta chain) is a study of cytomegalovirus exposure and HLA in healthy donors. There are 15 residues in the CDR3. Germline assignment: CDR1 SGHVS and CDR2 FQNEAQ. J was trimmed by 3 bases and V by 4 bases; bases with no gene match: 5. The primer mix had 60 Vbeta and 13 Jbeta primers. The method was immunoSEQ multiplex PCR; TCRdb's version includes in-frame clones alone and lacks a portion of them. The specimen's table records 100,000 to 150,000 clones. Sequencing used PBMCs. The rearrangement uses TRBV7-8 and TRBJ1-5, with TRBD1 matching 8 bases. The clonotype comes from a man aged 18 to 30 in good health and CMV-seronegative. The CDR3 bases are TGTGCCAGCAGCTCGAGGACAGGGATCAATCAGCCCCAGCATTTT. It encodes CASSSRTGINQPQHF.